The source of this TCR beta chain is a study of radiation and T cells in renal cell carcinoma. Study-level results: In blood, top tumor clones expanded by 2 weeks, shrinking by 4.

In regard to this clone: Its specificity is not known.

Time point here: blood 2 weeks post-SBRT. The treatment here: 15 Gy SBRT to primary tumor, nephrectomy 4 weeks later. Radiation-treated patients gave blood at baseline, week 2 and week 4. TCRdb keeps only in-frame clones here, not all; method: immunoSEQ multiplex PCR. The sample includes about 130,000 clones, around nine tenths seen only once; the top ten take over 4.5%. The CDR3 loop spans 15 amino acids. Trimming took 2 bases from V and 5 from J, leaving 15 bases between them. CDR1 and CDR2 (germline): SGHTA, FQGNSA. V and J are TRBV7-2 and TRBJ1-1; no reliable D call. This receptor was taken from a woman between 70 and 85 years old with renal cell carcinoma. Sample: blood, taken from a patient whose treatment included radiotherapy and nephrectomy. The CDR3 DNA reads TGTGCCAGCAGCTTAAGAGGGCAGGATCGGACTGAAGCTTTCTTT. Encoded protein: CASSLRGQDRTEAFF.